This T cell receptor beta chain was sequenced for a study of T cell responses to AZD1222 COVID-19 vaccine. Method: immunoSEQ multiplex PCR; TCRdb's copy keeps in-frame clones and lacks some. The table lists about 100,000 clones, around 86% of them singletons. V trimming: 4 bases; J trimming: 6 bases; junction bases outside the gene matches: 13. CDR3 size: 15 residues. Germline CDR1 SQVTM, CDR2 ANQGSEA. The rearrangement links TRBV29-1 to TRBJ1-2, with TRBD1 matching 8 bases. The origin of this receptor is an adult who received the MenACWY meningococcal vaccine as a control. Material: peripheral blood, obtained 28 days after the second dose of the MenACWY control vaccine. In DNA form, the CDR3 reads TGCAGCGTTGGAGGGACAGGTTCTAATGTTGATGGCTACACCTTC. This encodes CSVGGTGSNVDGYTF.